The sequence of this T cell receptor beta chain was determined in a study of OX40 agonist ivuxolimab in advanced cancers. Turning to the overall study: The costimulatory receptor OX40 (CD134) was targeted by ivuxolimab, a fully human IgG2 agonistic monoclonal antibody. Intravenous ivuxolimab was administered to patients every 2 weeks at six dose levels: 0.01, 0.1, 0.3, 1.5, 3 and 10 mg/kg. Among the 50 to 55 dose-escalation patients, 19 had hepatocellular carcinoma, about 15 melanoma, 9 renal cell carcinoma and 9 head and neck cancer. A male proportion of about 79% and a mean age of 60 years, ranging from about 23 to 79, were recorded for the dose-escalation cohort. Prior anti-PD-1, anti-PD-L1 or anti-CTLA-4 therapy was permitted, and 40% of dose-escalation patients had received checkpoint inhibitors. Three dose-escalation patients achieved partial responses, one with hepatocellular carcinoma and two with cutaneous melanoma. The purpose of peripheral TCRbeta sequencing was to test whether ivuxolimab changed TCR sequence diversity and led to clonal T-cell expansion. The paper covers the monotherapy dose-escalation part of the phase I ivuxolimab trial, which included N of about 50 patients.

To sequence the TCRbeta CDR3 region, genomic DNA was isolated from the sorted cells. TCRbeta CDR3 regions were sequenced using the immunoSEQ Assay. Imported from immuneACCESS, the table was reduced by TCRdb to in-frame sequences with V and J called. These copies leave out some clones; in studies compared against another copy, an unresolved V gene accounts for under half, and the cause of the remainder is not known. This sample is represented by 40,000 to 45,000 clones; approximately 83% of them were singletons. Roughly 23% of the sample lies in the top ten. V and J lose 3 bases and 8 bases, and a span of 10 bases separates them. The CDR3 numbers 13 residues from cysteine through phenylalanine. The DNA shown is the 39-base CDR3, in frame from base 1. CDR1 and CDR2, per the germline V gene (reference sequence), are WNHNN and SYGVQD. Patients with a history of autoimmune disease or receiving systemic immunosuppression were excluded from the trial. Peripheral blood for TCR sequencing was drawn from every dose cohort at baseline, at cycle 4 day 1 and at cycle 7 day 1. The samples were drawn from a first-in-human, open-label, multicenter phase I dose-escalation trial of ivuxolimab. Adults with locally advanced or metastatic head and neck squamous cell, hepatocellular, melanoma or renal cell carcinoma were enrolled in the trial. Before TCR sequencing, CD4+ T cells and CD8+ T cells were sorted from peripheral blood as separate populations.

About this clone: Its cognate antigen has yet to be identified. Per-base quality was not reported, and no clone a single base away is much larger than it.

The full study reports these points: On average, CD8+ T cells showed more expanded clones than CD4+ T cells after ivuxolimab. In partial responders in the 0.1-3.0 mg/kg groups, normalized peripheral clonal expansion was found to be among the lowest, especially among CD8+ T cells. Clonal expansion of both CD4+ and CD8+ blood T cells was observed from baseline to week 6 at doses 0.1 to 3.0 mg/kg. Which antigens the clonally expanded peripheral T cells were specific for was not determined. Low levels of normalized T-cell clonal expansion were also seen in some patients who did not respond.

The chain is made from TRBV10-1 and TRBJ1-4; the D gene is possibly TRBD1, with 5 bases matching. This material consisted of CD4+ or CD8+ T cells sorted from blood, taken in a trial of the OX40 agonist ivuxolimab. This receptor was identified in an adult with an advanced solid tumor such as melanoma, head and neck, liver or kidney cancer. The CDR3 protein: CASSDGGREKLFF. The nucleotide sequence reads TGCGCCAGCAGTGATGGGGGGAGGGAAAAACTGTTTTTT.